The present T cell receptor (beta chain) was sequenced within a study of early T cells in non-severe SARS-CoV-2 infection. The wider study: Sequencing of bulk RNA from unsorted whole blood was done, without chain pairing. Findings of the study overall: VDJdb matches were skewed toward anti-spike CD8 T cell responses.

The CDR3 has 15 amino acids. The ends lost 4 bases at V and 7 bases at J; junction bases unmatched: 9. Germline V CDR1 and CDR2: SGHRS, YFSETQ. Individual cDNA molecules were tagged with unique molecular identifiers. From the 5' RACE reads, TCRdb called clonotypes with MiXCR, one entry per CDR3 protein. The data show 50,000 to 70,000 distinct CDR3 sequences, 5% to 6.5% seen once. Details on this clonotype: The target antigen is unknown.

This sample comprised whole blood, obtained at baseline. This clonotype was obtained from an adult who was a healthcare worker with PCR-confirmed SARS-CoV-2 infection or an uninfected control (not recorded which). The chain joins TRBV5-1 to TRBJ2-7; TRBD2 agrees at 12 bases. In DNA form, the CDR3 reads TGCGCCAGCAGCCTTGGACTAGCGGGAACTCGGGAGCAGTACTTC. Protein: CASSLGLAGTREQYF.